This T cell receptor beta chain was obtained from a study of vaccination effects on CD4 cells after COVID-19. Background on the study: Before any sequencing was done, the ViraFEST assay used viral peptide pools to expand antigen-specific CD4+ T cells.

Scientists isolated CD4+ T cells after a roughly 9-day culture period ended. The assay was immunoSEQ multiplex PCR, and TCRdb's table has in-frame clones only and misses some. This sample has about 37,000 clones, with around 79% found just once. Trimming cost V 3 bases and J 7 bases, with 10 bases left between them. The CDR3 is 14 residues long. Germline loops: CDR1 MNHEY, CDR2 SVGEGT. General study points: Clones induced by infection and by vaccine showed marked clonal contraction late after vaccination.

On this clone itself: The antigen is undetermined.

Material: CD4+ T cells from PBMCs cultured without peptide, obtained before COVID-19 vaccination. The chain links TRBV6-2 or TRBV6-3 to TRBJ1-6, with D possibly matching TRBD1 (5 bases). This clonotype was sampled from a human donor who received a COVID-19 vaccine. CDR3: CASSYGTGNSPLHF. The CDR3 coding sequence is TGTGCCAGCAGTTATGGGACGGGGAATTCACCCCTCCACTTT.